The 3 T cell receptor beta chains presented below share a single source sample, sequenced in a study of cytotoxic CD8 clonotypes in ibrutinib-treated CLL. Generated by immunoSEQ multiplex PCR, the TCRdb table keeps only in-frame clones and is missing some. This sample has 30,000 to 40,000 clones, with nearly 50% found just once. This sample comprised PBMCs, obtained before ibrutinib treatment. The receptors here all came from a human donor with chronic lymphocytic leukemia.

This clone was detected a few times. The chain links TRBV7-9 to TRBJ1-4, with D perhaps TRBD1 (6 bases). From germline, CDR1 is SEHNR and CDR2 FQNEAQ (reference sequence). Between the trimmed V and J ends, which lost 1 base and 4 bases, there was a span of 16 bases. The CDR3 extends over 17 amino acids. This chain's CDR3 is CASSLEGRTVNNEKLFF. Written as DNA, the CDR3 is TGTGCCAGCAGCTTAGAAGGAAGGACAGTGAATAATGAAAAACTGTTTTTT.

This clone showed up just a few times. The junction and the germline gene differ at one end; a read error may be behind it. The V gene is TRBV11-2, the J gene TRBJ2-7, with D unresolved. The CDR3 has 12 residues. Germline values: CDR1 SGHAT, CDR2 FQNNGV. CDR3 DNA: TGTGCCAGCACCTTAATGGGTTACGAGCAGTACTTC. This sequence encodes CASTLMGYEQYF.

The rearrangement joins TRBV4-1 to TRBJ2-5; 8 bases agree with TRBD1. Unmatched junction bases numbered 2, after V lost 0 bases and J lost 5 bases. The germline gives CDR1 MGHRA, CDR2 YSYEKL. The CDR3 covers 14 residues. In DNA form, the CDR3 reads TGCGCCAGCAGCCAAGAAGGGGACAGGGAGACCCAGTACTTC. Residues: CASSQEGDRETQYF.